The 22 T cell receptor beta chains below all came from one sample that was sequenced in a study of blood T cell repertoires in COVID-19. Assay: immunoSEQ multiplex PCR; the TCRdb copy retains only in-frame clones and omits some. The sample has some 80,000 clones; 82% are singletons. The sequencing sample was made of peripheral blood. Every receptor here comes from a human donor in a cohort sampled during active COVID-19.

The J gene is TRBJ2-5, the V gene TRBV4-3; 7 bases agree with TRBD2. V shed 0 bases and J 3 bases; nucleotides not matched to a gene: 4. This CDR3 contains 15 residues. Looked up from germline, CDR1 is LGHNA and CDR2 is YSLEER. For the CDR3, the DNA is TGCGCCAGCAGCCAAGATGGTGGGGGGGAAGAGACCCAGTACTTC. Protein: CASSQDGGGEETQYF.

The chain combines TRBV30 with TRBJ1-1, with D possibly being TRBD1 (5 bases). Germline loops: CDR1 GTSNPN, CDR2 SVGIG (reference sequence). V was trimmed by 2 bases and J by 1 base, leaving 14 bases between them. CDR3 size: 15 residues. This CDR3 is CAWSRPGLRNTEAFF. DNA of the CDR3: TGTGCCTGGAGTCGTCCGGGACTGCGGAACACTGAAGCTTTCTTT.

This clone was recorded a few times. This chain uses TRBV10-3 with TRBJ2-3; 9 nucleotides align to TRBD1. V shed 7 bases and J 3 bases; nucleotides not matched to a gene: 5. The CDR3 runs 14 residues. Per the germline V gene, CDR1 is ENHRY and CDR2 is SYGVKD. The chain's CDR3 is CAIKATGGTDTQYF. The CDR3 DNA reads TGTGCCATCAAAGCGACAGGGGGAACAGATACGCAGTATTTT.

Many counts were recorded for this clone. The CDR3 loop reads CASKGALLAFF. The CDR3 DNA sequence: TGTGCCAGCAAAGGGGCCCTGCTAGCTTTCTTT. The gene calls are TRBV6-5 and TRBJ1-1; tentative D call: TRBD1 (5 bases). The V and J ends lost 7 bases and 10 bases respectively, with 13 bases between them. Germline lookup yields CDR1 MNHEY and CDR2 SVGAGI. The CDR3 extends over 11 amino acids.

J is TRBJ1-1 and V is TRBV7-9, with 7 nucleotides matching TRBD1. The CDR3 totals 19 residues. V gave up 4 bases and J gave up 0 bases; unmatched junction bases: 17. Germline V CDR1 and CDR2: SEHNR, FQNEAQ (reference sequence). CDR3 DNA sequence: TGTGCCAGCAGCTACTCCGGGACAGCCGGTTTATGGGTGAACACTGAAGCTTTCTTT. Amino acids: CASSYSGTAGLWVNTEAFF.

The chain employs TRBV4-1 and TRBJ1-1; possible D gene TRBD1, 5 bases. CDR3 length: 15 residues. CDR1 is MGHRA, CDR2 YSYEKL, per germline. V lost 3 bases and J lost 0, with 11 bases in between. The CDR3 DNA follows: TGCGCCAGCAGCCAGGGGCAGTGGATGAACACTGAAGCTTTCTTT. Translating it yields CASSQGQWMNTEAFF.

The chain combines TRBV6-1 with TRBJ1-5; D not resolved. Deletions cut 3 bases from V and 4 bases from J, with 13 bases between. CDR1 and CDR2 from the germline V gene are MNHNS and SASEGT. The CDR3 has 15 amino acids. The chain's CDR3 is CASSDRGRGNQPQHF. CDR3 sequence (DNA): TGTGCCAGCAGTGACCGGGGTCGGGGTAATCAGCCCCAGCATTTT.

CDR3 in DNA: TGCGCCAGCTCTAAGGAGTGGAGCTCCTATAATTCACCCCTCCACTTT. This encodes CASSKEWSSYNSPLHF. This chain uses TRBV4-3 with TRBJ1-6; D is unclear. Germline loops: CDR1 LGHNA, CDR2 YSLEER. The V gene lost 8 bases and the J gene lost 0 bases, with 14 bases spanning the gap. The CDR3 spans 16 residues.

The chain uses TRBV24-1 and TRBJ2-5; D perhaps matches TRBD2 (6 bases). From germline, CDR1 is KGHDR and CDR2 SFDVKD. V was trimmed by 7 bases and J by 6 bases, leaving 14 bases between them. The CDR3 extends over 13 amino acids. CDR3 protein: CATRGNGSKTQYF. DNA for the CDR3: TGTGCCACCAGGGGGAACGGGAGCAAGACCCAGTACTTC.

The V gene is TRBV7-2, the J gene TRBJ1-2; unclear D gene. Germline assignment: CDR1 SGHTA and CDR2 FQGNSA. The ends were cut back, 5 bases at V and 5 bases at J, with 15 bases in the middle. The CDR3 runs 14 residues. The CDR3 DNA follows: TGTGCCAGCAGCCGCCTGGGCAGTATATATGGCTACACCTTC. Translated, it gives CASSRLGSIYGYTF.

The chain joins TRBV5-6 to TRBJ1-6; TRBD1 matches at 11 bases. The CDR3 extends over 12 amino acids. Germline CDR1 and CDR2: SGHDT and YYEEEE. V lost 5 bases, J lost 19 bases, and 8 bases stayed unmatched. The CDR3 DNA reads TGTGCCAGCAGTTCCGGGACAGGGGGGGTTCACTTT. Residues: CASSSGTGGVHF.

The chain employs TRBV5-1 and TRBJ2-3, with unresolved D. V lost 4 bases to trimming and J lost 1 base, with 10 bases between them. The CDR3 runs 14 residues. Germline values: CDR1 SGHRS, CDR2 YFSETQ. As DNA, the CDR3 is TGCGCCAGCAGCATGCCCGAGGGCACAGATACGCAGTATTTT. It is translated as CASSMPEGTDTQYF.

The gene calls are TRBV27 and TRBJ1-1; no definite D call. The germline V gene has CDR1 MNHEY and CDR2 SMNVEV (reference sequence). The V and J ends lost 2 bases and 4 bases respectively, with 11 bases between them. The CDR3 runs 14 residues. The CDR3: CASSLNGLGTEAFF. The CDR3 DNA follows: TGTGCCAGCAGTTTAAACGGGTTGGGCACTGAAGCTTTCTTT.

The chain carries TRBV4-2 and TRBJ2-7; 7 nucleotides line up with TRBD1. Trimming took 4 bases from V and 2 from J; bases not matched to a gene: 2. The germline gives CDR1 LGHNA, CDR2 YNFKEQ. The CDR3 runs to 13 residues. The CDR3 nucleotides read TGTGCCAGCAGCCGGGACAGAGCCTACGAGCAGTACTTC. Translated: CASSRDRAYEQYF.

The CDR3 here is CASSAPGQLNEKLFF. The DNA for the CDR3 is TGTGCCAGCAGCGCGCCGGGACAGCTTAATGAAAAACTGTTTTTT. The genes are TRBV7-9 and TRBJ1-4; 7 nucleotides match TRBD1. Germline trimming cut 5 bases from V and 4 bases from J; bases unmatched to any gene: 7. The CDR3 totals 15 residues. Germline V CDR1 and CDR2: SEHNR, FQNEAQ (reference sequence). Full variable domain (outside the CDR3, taken from reference TRBV7-9 and TRBJ1-4): DTGVSQNPRHKITKRGQNVTFRCDPISEHNRLYWYRQTLGQGPEFLTYFQNEAQLEKSRLLSDRFSAERPKGSFSTLEIQRTEQGDSAMYLCASSAPGQLNEKLFFGSGTQLSVL.

This chain connects TRBV15 to TRBJ2-4, with D perhaps matching TRBD1 (5 bases). This CDR3 region has 15 residues. With 0 bases removed from V and 2 bases from J, the gap between germline ends came to 8 bases. Per the germline V gene, CDR1 is LNHNV and CDR2 is YYDKDF (reference sequence). Written as DNA, the CDR3 is TGTGCCACCAGCAGAGACAGGGTCACCAAAAACATTCAGTACTTC. Protein sequence: CATSRDRVTKNIQYF.

The CDR3 loop reads CASRPGLAGVNTGELFF. The CDR3, as DNA: TGTGCCAGCAGGCCGGGACTAGCGGGGGTGAACACCGGGGAGCTGTTTTTT. The J gene is TRBJ2-2, the V gene TRBV7-9; 14 nucleotides match TRBD2. The trim removed 6 bases at V and 1 base at J, leaving 4 bases unmatched. Per germline, CDR1 SEHNR and CDR2 FQNEAQ (reference sequence). This CDR3 has 17 amino acids.

This chain connects TRBV5-6 to TRBJ1-2, with D possibly being TRBD1 (5 bases). V lost 7 bases and J 2 bases, leaving 12 bases between the germline ends. The CDR3 extends over 13 amino acids. CDR1 and CDR2 (germline): SGHDT, YYEEEE. The CDR3 loop reads CASRLEGNYGYTF. CDR3 sequence (DNA): TGTGCCAGCCGGCTGGAGGGGAACTATGGCTACACCTTC. Combining the CDR3 with reference TRBV5-6 and TRBJ1-2 gives the whole variable domain DAGVTQSPTHLIKTRGQQVTLRCSPKSGHDTVSWYQQALGQGPQFIFQYYEEEERQRGNFPDRFSGHQFPNYSSELNVNALLLGDSALYLCASRLEGNYGYTFGSGTRLTVV.

The table lists this clone with a count of one. The chain is built from TRBV7-8 and TRBJ2-7; maybe TRBD2 (6 bases). Germline V lookup: CDR1 SGHVS, CDR2 FQNEAQ. With 5 bases removed from V and 6 bases from J, the gap between germline ends came to 20 bases. The CDR3 has 15 amino acids. The chain's CDR3 is CASSPRSGVYSEQYF. DNA of the CDR3: TGTGCCAGCAGCCCACGCTCGGGAGTCTACTCCGAGCAGTACTTC. The entire variable domain, with the rest obtained from reference TRBV7-8 and TRBJ2-7, is as follows: GAGVSQSPRYKVAKRGQDVALRCDPISGHVSLFWYQQALGQGPEFLTYFQNEAQLDKSGLPSDRFFAERPEGSVSTLKIQRTQQEDSAVYLCASSPRSGVYSEQYFGPGTRLTVT.

This sequence joins TRBV6-2 or TRBV6-3 and TRBJ1-2; no reliable D call. There are 13 residues in the CDR3. V lost 4 bases, J lost 4 bases, and 10 bases lay in between. CDR1 and CDR2 from the germline V gene are MNHEY and SVGEGT. CDR3 in amino acids: CASSSSSGYGYTF. The CDR3 DNA is TGTGCCAGCAGTTCGTCGTCAGGCTATGGCTACACCTTC.

The chain combines TRBV3-1 (or the pseudogene TRBV3-2) with TRBJ2-5; D might be TRBD2 (6 bases). This CDR3 has 15 amino acids. Trimming cost V 2 bases and J 1 base, with 11 bases left between them. Per the germline V gene, CDR1 is LGHDT and CDR2 is YNNKEL (reference sequence). CDR3 in amino acids: CASSQRGTAQETQYF. In nucleotides, the CDR3 is TGTGCCAGCAGCCAACGCGGGACGGCCCAAGAGACCCAGTACTTC.

The chain recombines TRBV5-1 with TRBJ1-4; D is unresolved. V lost 0 bases and J 3 bases, leaving 9 bases between the germline ends. In germline, CDR1 is SGHRS, CDR2 YFSETQ. The CDR3 has 15 residues. The CDR3 region has the DNA TGCGCCAGCAGCTTGGACAGACTATCTAATGAAAAACTGTTTTTT. It translates to CASSLDRLSNEKLFF.